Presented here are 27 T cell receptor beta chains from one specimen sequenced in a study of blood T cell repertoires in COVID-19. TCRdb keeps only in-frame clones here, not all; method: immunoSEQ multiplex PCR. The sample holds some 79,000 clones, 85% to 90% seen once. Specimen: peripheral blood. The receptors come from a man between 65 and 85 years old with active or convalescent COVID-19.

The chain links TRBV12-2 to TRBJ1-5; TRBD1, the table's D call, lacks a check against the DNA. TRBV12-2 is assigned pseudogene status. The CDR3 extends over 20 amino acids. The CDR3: CASRLVGGRTNGIHNQPQHF. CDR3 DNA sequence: TGTGCAAGTCGCTTAGTAGGGGGACGTACCAACGGAATACACAATCAGCCCCAGCATTTT.

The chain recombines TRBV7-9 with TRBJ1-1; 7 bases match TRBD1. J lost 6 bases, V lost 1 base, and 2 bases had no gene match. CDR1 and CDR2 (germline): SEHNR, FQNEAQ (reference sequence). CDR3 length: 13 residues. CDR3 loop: CASSLVGGPEAFF. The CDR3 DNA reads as TGTGCCAGCAGCTTAGTAGGGGGCCCTGAAGCTTTCTTT.

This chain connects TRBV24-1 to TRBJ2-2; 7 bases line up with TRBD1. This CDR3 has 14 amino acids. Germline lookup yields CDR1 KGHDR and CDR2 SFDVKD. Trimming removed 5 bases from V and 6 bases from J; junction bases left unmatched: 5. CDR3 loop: CATSGQGFAGELFF. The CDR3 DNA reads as TGTGCCACCAGTGGACAGGGCTTCGCCGGGGAGCTGTTTTTT.

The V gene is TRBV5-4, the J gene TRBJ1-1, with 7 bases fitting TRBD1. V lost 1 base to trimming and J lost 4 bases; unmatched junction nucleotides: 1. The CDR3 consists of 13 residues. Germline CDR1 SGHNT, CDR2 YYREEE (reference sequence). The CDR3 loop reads CASSLQGGTEAFF. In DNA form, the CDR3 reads TGTGCCAGCAGCTTGCAGGGGGGCACTGAAGCTTTCTTT.

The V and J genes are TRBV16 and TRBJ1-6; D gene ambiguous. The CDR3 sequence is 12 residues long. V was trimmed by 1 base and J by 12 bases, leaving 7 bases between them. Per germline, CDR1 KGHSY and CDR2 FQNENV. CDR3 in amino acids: CASSQFGGPLHF. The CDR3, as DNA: TGTGCCAGCAGCCAATTCGGTGGACCCCTCCACTTT. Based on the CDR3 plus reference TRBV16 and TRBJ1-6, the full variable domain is GEEVAQTPKHLVRGEGQKAKLYCAPIKGHSYVFWYQQVLKNEFKFLISFQNENVFDETGMPKERFSAKCLPNSPCSLEIQATKLEDSAVYFCASSQFGGPLHFGNGTRLTVT.

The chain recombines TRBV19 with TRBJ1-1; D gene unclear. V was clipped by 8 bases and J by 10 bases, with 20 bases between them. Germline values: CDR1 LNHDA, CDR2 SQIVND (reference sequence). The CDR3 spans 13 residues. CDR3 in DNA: TGTGCCAGTGGTACCTACTTGGTGCCCCGAGCTTTCTTT. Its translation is CASGTYLVPRAFF.

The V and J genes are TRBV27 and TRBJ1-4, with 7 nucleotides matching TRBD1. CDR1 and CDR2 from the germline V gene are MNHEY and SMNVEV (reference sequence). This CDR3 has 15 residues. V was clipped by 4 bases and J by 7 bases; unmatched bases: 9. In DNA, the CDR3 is TGTGCCAGCAGTTCCGATAGGGGGCGCGGTGAAAAACTGTTTTTT. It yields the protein CASSSDRGRGEKLFF.

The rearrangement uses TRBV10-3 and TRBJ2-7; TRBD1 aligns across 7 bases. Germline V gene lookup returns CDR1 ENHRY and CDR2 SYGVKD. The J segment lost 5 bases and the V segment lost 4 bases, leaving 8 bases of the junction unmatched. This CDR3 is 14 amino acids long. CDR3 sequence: CAISVQRTGNEQYF. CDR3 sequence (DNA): TGTGCCATCAGTGTCCAAAGGACAGGTAACGAGCAGTACTTC.

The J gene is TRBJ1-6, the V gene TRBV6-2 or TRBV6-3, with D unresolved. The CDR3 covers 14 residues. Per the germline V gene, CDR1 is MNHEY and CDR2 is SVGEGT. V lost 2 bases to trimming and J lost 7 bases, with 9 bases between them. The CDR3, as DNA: TGTGCCAGCAGTTACCGGTATCAAAATTCACCCCTCCACTTT. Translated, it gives CASSYRYQNSPLHF.

CDR3 bases: TGTGCCAGCAGGAGAGGGGGCGGGATAGATACGCAGTATTTT. As protein: CASRRGGGIDTQYF. This chain joins TRBV6-5 and TRBJ2-3, with D tentatively TRBD1 (7 bases). Deletions cut 6 bases from V and 5 bases from J, with 15 bases between. The germline V gene encodes CDR1 MNHEY and CDR2 SVGAGI. The CDR3 contains 14 residues.

CDR3 sequence (DNA): TGCGCCAGCAGCTTAACTAGCGGGAGGTACGAGCAGTACTTC. Its protein product is CASSLTSGRYEQYF. The chain employs TRBV5-1 and TRBJ2-7; 12 positions match TRBD2. The CDR3 sequence is 14 residues long. The germline CDR1 and CDR2 sequences are SGHRS and YFSETQ. The trim removed 2 bases at V and 4 bases at J, leaving 1 base unmatched.

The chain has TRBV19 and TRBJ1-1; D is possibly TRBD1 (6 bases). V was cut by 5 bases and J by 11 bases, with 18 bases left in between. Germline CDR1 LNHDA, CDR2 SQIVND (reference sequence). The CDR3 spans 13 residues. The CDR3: CASSPLQGWKAFF. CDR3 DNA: TGTGCCAGTAGTCCTCTACAGGGTTGGAAGGCTTTCTTT.

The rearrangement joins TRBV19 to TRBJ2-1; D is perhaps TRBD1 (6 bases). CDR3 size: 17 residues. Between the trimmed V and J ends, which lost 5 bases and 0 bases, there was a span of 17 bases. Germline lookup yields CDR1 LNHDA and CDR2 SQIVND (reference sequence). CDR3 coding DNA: TGTGCCAGTAGTCGGCGAGGGGGAGAGAACTCCTACAATGAGCAGTTCTTC. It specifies CASSRRGGENSYNEQFF.

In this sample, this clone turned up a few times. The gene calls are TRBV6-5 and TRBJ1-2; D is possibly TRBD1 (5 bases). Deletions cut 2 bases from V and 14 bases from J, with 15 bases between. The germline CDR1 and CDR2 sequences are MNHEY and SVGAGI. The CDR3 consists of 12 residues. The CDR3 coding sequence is TGTGCCAGCAGTTACCGGCAGGGTAAAGCAACCTTC. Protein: CASSYRQGKATF.

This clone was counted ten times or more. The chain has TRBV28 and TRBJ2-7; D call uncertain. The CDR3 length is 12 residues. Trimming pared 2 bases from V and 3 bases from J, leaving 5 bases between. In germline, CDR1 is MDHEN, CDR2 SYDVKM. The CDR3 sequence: CASSLPYYEQYF. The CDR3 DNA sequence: TGTGCCAGCAGTTTACCTTACTACGAGCAGTACTTC.

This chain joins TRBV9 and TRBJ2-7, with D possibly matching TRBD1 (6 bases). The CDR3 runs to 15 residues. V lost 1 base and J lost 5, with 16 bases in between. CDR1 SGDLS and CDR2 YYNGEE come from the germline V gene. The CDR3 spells CASSVRFDRLDEQYF. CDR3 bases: TGTGCCAGCAGCGTAAGATTCGACAGGTTAGACGAGCAGTACTTC.

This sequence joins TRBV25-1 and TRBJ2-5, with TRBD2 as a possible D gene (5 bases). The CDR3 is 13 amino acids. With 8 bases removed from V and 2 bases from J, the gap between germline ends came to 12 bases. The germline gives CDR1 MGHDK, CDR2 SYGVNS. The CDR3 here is CASVRGGQETQYF. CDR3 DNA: TGTGCCAGCGTCCGCGGCGGGCAAGAGACCCAGTACTTC.

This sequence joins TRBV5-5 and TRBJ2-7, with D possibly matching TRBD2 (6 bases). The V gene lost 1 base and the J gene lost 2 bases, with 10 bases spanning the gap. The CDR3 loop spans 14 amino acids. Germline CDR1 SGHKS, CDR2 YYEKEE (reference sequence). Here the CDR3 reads CASSLTPSAYEQYF. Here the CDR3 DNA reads TGTGCCAGCAGCTTGACCCCTAGCGCCTACGAGCAGTACTTC.

CDR3 sequence reads: CASLGQGGGDTEAFF. CDR3 DNA: TGCGCCAGCCTAGGACAGGGGGGAGGTGACACTGAAGCTTTCTTT. This chain connects TRBV10-2 to TRBJ1-1; 10 bases map to TRBD1. Germline CDR1 is WSHSY and CDR2 is SAAADI. Trimming took 8 bases from V and 3 from J; bases not matched to a gene: 9. The CDR3 is 15 residues long.

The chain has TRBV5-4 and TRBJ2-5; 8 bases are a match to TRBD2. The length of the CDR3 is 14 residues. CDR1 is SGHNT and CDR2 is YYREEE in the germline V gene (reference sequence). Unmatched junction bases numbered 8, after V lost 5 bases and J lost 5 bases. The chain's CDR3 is CASSPGGGRETQYF. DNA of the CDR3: TGTGCCAGCAGTCCCGGGGGGGGGCGGGAGACCCAGTACTTC.

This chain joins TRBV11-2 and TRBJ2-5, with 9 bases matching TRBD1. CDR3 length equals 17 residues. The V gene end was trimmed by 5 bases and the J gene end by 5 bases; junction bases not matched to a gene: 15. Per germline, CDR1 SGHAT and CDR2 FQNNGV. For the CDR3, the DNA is TGTGCCAGCAGCATCAGAAATACAGGGGGCGTGCGGGAGACCCAGTACTTC. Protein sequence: CASSIRNTGGVRETQYF. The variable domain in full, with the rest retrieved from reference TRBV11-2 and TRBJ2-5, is EAGVAQSPRYKIIEKRQSVAFWCNPISGHATLYWYQQILGQGPKLLIQFQNNGVVDDSQLPKDRFSAERLKGVDSTLKIQPAKLEDSAVYLCASSIRNTGGVRETQYFGPGTRLLVL.

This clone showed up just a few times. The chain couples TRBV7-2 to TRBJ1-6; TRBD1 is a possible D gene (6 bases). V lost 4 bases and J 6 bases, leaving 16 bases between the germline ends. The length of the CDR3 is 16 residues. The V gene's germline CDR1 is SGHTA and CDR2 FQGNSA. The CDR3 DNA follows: TGTGCCAGCAGCTCCCCGAGCAGGGGCTTTAATTCACCCCTCCACTTT. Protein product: CASSSPSRGFNSPLHF.

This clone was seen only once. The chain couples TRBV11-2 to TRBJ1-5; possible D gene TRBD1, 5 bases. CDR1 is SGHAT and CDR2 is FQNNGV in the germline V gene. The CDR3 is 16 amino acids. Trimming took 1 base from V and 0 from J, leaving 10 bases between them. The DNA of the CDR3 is TGTGCCAGCAGCTTAGGGGGACTCTATAGCAATCAGCCCCAGCATTTT. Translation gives CASSLGGLYSNQPQHF.

The CDR3 reads CASSSEGGAFTEAFF. In DNA, the CDR3 is TGCGCCAGCAGCTCCGAAGGCGGGGCCTTCACTGAAGCTTTCTTT. V usage is TRBV5-1 and J usage is TRBJ1-1; a weak D match, TRBD1 (5 bases). This CDR3 has 15 amino acids. Per germline, CDR1 SGHRS and CDR2 YFSETQ. Trimming shortened V by 3 bases and J by 4 bases, and 16 bases separated the two germline ends.

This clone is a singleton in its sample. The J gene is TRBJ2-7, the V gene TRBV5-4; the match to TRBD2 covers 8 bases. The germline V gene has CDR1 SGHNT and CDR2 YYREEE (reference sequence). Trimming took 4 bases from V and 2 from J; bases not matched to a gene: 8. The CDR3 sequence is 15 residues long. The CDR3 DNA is TGTGCCAGCAGCGGGGATAGCGGGAACGCCTACGAGCAGTACTTC. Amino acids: CASSGDSGNAYEQYF.

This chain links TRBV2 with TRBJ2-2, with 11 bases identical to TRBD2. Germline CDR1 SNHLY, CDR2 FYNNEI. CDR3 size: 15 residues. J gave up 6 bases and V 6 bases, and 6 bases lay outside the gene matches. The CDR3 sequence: CASRIAGGPAGELFF. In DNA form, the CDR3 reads TGTGCCAGCAGGATAGCGGGAGGGCCCGCCGGGGAGCTGTTTTTT.

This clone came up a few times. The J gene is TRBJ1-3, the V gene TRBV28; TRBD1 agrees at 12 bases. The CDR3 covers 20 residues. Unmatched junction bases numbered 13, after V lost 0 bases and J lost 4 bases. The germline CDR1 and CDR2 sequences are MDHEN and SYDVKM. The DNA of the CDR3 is TGTGCCAGCAGTTTATGGGGGCCGGGACAGGGGGCCCCCCGGGGAAACACCATATATTTT. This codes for CASSLWGPGQGAPRGNTIYF.